This entry is about one TCR beta chain. The target antigen is unknown. Trimming stripped 4 bases from V and 4 bases from J, with 13 bases between. In germline, CDR1 is SNHLY, CDR2 FYNNEI. The CDR3 length is 14 residues. The data originate from a study of early T cells in non-severe SARS-CoV-2 infection. The TCR library protocol attached unique molecular identifiers to the individual cDNA molecules. TCRdb called the 5' RACE reads again in MiXCR, with one record for every CDR3 protein. The sample has some 60,000 distinct CDR3 sequences; more than 7% are singletons. Study-level results: Matching results from VDJdb favored anti-spike CD8 responses, leaving private and CD4 specificities undetected.

The chain carries TRBV2 and TRBJ2-5, with D uncertain. The sequenced sample consisted of whole blood. The clonotype originates from an adult who was a healthcare worker with PCR-confirmed SARS-CoV-2 infection or an uninfected control (not recorded which). The CDR3 region has the DNA TGTGCCAGCAGTGTACCGGAAACTTCAGAGACCCAGTACTTC. Translation gives CASSVPETSETQYF.